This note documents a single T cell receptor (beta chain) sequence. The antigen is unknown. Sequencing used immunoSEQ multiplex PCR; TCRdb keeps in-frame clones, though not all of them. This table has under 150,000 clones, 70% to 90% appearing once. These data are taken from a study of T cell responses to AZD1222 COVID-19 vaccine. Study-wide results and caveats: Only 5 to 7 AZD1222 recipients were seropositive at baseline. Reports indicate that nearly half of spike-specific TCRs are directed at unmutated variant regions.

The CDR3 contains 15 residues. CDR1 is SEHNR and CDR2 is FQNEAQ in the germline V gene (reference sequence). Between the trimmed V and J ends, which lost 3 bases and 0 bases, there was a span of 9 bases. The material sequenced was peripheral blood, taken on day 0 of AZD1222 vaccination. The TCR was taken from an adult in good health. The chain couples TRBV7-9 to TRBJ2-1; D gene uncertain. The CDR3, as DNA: TGTGCCAGCAGCTTGGGCCTGAGCTCCTACAATGAGCAGTTCTTC. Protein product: CASSLGLSSYNEQFF.